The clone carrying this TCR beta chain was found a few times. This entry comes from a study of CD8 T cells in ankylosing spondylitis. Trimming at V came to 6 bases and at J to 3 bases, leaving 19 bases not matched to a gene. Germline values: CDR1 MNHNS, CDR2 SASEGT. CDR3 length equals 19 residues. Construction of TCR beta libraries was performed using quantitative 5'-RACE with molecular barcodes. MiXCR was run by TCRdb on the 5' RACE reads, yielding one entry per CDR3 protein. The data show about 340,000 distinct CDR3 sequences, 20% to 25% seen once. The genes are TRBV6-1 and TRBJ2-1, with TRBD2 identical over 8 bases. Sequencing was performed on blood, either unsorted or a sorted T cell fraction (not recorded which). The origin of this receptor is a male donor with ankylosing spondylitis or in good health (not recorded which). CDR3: CASSPTYPPRGEHYNEQFF. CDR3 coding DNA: TGTGCCAGCAGCCCAACCTACCCTCCGCGGGGGGAACACTACAATGAGCAGTTCTTC.